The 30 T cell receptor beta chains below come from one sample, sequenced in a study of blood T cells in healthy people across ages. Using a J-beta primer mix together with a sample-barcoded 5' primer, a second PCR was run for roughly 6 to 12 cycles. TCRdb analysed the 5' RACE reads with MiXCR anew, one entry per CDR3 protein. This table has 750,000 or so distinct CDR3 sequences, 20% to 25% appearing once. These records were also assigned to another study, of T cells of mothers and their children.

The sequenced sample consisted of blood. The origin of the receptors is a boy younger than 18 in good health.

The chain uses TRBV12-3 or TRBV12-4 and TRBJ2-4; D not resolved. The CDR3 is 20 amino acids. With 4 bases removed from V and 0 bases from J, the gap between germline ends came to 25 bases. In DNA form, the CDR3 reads TGTGCCAGCAGTTCTGTGGCGTGGCAGAGTTTTAAGCTAGCCAAAAACATTCAGTACTTC. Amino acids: CASSSVAWQSFKLAKNIQYF.

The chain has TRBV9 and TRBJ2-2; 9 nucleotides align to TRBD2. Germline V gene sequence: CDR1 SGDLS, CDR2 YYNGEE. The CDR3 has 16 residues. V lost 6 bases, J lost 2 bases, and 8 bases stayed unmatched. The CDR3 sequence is CASTAGLAVNTGELFF. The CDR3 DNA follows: TGTGCCAGCACCGCGGGACTAGCAGTTAACACCGGGGAGCTGTTTTTT.

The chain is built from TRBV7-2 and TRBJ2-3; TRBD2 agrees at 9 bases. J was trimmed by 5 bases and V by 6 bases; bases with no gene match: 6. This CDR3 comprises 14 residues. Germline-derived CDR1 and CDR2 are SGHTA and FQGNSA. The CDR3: CASSPGLAIDTQYF. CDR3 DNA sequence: TGTGCCAGCAGTCCGGGACTAGCAATAGATACGCAGTATTTT. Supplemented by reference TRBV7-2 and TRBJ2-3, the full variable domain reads GAGVSQSPSNKVTEKGKDVELRCDPISGHTALYWYRQSLGQGLEFLIYFQGNSAPDKSGLPSDRFSAERTGGSVSTLTIQRTQQEDSAVYLCASSPGLAIDTQYFGPGTRLTVL.

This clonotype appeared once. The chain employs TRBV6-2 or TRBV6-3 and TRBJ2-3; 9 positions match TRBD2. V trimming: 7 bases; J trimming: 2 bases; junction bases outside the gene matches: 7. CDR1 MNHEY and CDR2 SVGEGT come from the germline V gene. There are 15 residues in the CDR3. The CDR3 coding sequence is TGTGCCAGCACCCGACTAGCGGCTAACACAGATACGCAGTATTTT. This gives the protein CASTRLAANTDTQYF.

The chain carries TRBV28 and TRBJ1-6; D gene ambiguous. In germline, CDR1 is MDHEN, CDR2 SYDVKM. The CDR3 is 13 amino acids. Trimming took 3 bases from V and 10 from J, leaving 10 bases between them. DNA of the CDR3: TGTGCCAGCAGTTTCGCCCAAATGTCACCCCTCCACTTT. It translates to CASSFAQMSPLHF. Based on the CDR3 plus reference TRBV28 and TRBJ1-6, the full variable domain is DVKVTQSSRYLVKRTGEKVFLECVQDMDHENMFWYRQDPGLGLRLIYFSYDVKMKEKGDIPEGYSVSREKKERFSLILESASTNQTSMYLCASSFAQMSPLHFGNGTRLTVT.

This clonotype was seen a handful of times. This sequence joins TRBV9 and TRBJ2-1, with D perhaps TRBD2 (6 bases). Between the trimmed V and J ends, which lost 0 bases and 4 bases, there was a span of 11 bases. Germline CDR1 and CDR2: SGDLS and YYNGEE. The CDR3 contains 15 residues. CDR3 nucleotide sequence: TGTGCCAGCAGCGTAGGAGGGACTCGGTACAATGAGCAGTTCTTC. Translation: CASSVGGTRYNEQFF.

For the CDR3, the DNA is TGCGCCAGCAGCTTGGAAGGGTTCCACGAGCAGTACTTC. Its translation: CASSLEGFHEQYF. V and J are TRBV5-1 and TRBJ2-1, with D unclear. The DNA end favors TRBJ2-7, so the J call may be wrong. CDR1 SGHRS and CDR2 YFSETQ come from the germline V gene. The CDR3 runs 13 residues.

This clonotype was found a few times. CDR3 DNA sequence: TGTGCCAGCAGCTTAGAGGAGGGGAGTACCTACGAGCAGTACTTC. It codes for CASSLEEGSTYEQYF. V and J are TRBV7-2 and TRBJ2-5, with a weak D call TRBD2 (6 bases). The tail of the sequence fits TRBJ2-7 better, so the J call may be wrong. Looked up from germline, CDR1 is SGHTA and CDR2 is FQGNSA. CDR3 length equals 15 residues.

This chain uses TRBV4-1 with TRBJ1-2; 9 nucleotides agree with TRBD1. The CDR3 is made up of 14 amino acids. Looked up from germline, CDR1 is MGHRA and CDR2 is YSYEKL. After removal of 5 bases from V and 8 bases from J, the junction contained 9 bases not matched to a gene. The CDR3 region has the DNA TGCGCCAGCAGCATGGGACAGGGAAATAGGGGCTACACCTTC. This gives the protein CASSMGQGNRGYTF.

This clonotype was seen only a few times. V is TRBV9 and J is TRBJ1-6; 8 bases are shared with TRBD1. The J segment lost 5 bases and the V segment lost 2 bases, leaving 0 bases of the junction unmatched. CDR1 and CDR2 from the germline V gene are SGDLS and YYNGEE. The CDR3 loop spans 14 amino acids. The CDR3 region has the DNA TGTGCCAGCAGCGTGACAGGGGATAATTCACCCCTCCACTTT. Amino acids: CASSVTGDNSPLHF.

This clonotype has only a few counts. CDR3 nucleotides: TGTGCCAGCAGCCAAGAAGTAGCGGGGGGCCGCAGCACAGATACGCAGTATTTT. Protein: CASSQEVAGGRSTDTQYF. The chain couples TRBV4-2 to TRBJ2-3; 10 bases fit TRBD2. This CDR3 region has 18 residues. Trimming removed 0 bases from V and 0 bases from J; junction bases left unmatched: 6. Germline V gene sequence: CDR1 LGHNA, CDR2 YNFKEQ.

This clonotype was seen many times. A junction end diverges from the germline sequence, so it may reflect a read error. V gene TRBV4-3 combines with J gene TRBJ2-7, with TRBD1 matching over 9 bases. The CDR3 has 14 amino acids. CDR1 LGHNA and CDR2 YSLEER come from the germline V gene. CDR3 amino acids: CASSQDRGAYEQYF. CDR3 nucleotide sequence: TGTGCCAGCAGCCAAGACAGGGGGGCCTACGAGCAGTACTTC.

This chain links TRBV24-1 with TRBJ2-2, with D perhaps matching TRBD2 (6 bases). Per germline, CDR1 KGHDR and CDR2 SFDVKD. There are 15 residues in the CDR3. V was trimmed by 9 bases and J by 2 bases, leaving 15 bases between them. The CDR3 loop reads CATGGKERNTGELFF. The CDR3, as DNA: TGTGCCACCGGAGGGAAGGAACGAAACACCGGGGAGCTGTTTTTT.

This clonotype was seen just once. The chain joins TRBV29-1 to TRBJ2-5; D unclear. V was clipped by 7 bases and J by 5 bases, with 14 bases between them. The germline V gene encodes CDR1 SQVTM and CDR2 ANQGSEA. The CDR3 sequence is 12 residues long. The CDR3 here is CSAEMGSETQYF. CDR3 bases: TGCAGCGCCGAGATGGGGTCCGAGACCCAGTACTTC.

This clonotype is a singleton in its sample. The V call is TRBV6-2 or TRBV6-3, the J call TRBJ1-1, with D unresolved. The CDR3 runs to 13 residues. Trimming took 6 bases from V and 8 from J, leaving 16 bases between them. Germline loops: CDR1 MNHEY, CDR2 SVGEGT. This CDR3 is CASRPWQGVEAFF. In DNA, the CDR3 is TGTGCCAGCAGACCCTGGCAAGGTGTGGAAGCTTTCTTT.

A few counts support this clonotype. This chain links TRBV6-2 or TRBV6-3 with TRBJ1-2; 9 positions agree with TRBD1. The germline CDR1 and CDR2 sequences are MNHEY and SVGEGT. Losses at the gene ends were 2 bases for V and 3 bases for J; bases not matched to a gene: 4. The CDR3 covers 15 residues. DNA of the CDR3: TGTGCCAGCAGTTACAACAGGGGGCGCGACTATGGCTACACCTTC. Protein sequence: CASSYNRGRDYGYTF.

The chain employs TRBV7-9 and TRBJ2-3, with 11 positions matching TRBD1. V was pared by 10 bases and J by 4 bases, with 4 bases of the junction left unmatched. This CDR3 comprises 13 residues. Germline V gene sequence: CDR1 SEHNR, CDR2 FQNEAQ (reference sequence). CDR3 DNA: TGTGCCACTCGGGACAGGGGGTCAGATACGCAGTATTTT. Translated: CATRDRGSDTQYF. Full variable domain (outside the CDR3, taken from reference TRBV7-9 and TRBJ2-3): DTGVSQNPRHKITKRGQNVTFRCDPISEHNRLYWYRQTLGQGPEFLTYFQNEAQLEKSRLLSDRFSAERPKGSFSTLEIQRTEQGDSAMYLCATRDRGSDTQYFGPGTRLTVL.

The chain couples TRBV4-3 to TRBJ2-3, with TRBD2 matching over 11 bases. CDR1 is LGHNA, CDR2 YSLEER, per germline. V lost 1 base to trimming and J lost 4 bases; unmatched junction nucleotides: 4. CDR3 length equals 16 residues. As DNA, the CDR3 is TGCGCCAGCAGCCAAGGGTATAGCGGGGGGGCAGATACGCAGTATTTT. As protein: CASSQGYSGGADTQYF.

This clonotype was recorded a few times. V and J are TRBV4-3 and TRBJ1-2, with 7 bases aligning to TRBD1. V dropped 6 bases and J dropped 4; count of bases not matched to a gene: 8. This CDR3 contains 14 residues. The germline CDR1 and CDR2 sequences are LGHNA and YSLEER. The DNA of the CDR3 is TGCGCCAGCAGTTCCCGGGGACAGCCCTATGGCTACACCTTC. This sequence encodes CASSSRGQPYGYTF.

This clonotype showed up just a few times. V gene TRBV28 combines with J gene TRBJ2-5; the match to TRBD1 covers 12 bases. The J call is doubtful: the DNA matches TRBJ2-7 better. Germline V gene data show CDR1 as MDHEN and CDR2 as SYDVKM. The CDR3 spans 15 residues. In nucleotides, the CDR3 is TGTGCCAGCAGGAGGCCGGGACAGGGGGCTGTCGAGCAGTACTTC. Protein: CASRRPGQGAVEQYF.

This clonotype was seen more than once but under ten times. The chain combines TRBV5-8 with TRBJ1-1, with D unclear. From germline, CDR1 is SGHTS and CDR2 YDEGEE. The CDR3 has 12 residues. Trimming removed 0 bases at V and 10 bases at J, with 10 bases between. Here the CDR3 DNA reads TGTGCCAGCAGCTTGGTACGACTGCTAGCTTTCTTT. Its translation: CASSLVRLLAFF.

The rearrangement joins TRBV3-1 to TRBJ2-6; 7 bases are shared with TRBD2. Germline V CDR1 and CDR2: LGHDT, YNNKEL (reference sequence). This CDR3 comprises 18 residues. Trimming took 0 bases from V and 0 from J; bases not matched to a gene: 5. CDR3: CASSQELAAASGANVLTF. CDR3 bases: TGTGCCAGCAGCCAAGAGCTAGCGGCAGCCTCTGGGGCCAACGTCCTGACTTTC. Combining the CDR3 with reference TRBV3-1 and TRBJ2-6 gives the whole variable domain DTAVSQTPKYLVTQMGNDKSIKCEQNLGHDTMYWYKQDSKKFLKIMFSYNNKELIINETVPNRFSPKSPDKAHLNLHINSLELGDSAVYFCASSQELAAASGANVLTFGAGSRLTVL.

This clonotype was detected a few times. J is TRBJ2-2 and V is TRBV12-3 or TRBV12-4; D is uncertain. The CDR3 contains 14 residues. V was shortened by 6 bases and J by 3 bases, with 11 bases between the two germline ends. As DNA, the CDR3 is TGTGCCAGCAGCCCCATTGGGGACACCGGGGAGCTGTTTTTT. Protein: CASSPIGDTGELFF.

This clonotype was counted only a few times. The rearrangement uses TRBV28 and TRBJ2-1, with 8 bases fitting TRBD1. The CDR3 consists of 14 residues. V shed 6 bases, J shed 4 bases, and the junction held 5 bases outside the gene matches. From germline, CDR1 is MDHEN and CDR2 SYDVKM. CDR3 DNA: TGTGCCAGCAGCCGGACAGGGTCTTACAATGAGCAGTTCTTC. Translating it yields CASSRTGSYNEQFF. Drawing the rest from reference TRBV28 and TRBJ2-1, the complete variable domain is DVKVTQSSRYLVKRTGEKVFLECVQDMDHENMFWYRQDPGLGLRLIYFSYDVKMKEKGDIPEGYSVSREKKERFSLILESASTNQTSMYLCASSRTGSYNEQFFGPGTRLTVL.

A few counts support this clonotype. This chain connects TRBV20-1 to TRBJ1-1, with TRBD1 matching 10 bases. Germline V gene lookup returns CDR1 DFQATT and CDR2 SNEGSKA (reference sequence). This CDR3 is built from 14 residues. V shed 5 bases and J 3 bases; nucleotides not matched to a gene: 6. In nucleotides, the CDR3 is TGCAGTGCTGGGGGACAGGGGTGGGACACTGAAGCTTTCTTT. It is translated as CSAGGQGWDTEAFF.

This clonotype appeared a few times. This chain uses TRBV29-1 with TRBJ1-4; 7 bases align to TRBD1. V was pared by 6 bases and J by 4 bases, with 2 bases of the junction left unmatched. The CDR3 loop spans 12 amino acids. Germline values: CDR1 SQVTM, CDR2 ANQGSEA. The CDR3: CSVGQINEKLFF. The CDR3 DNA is TGCAGCGTGGGACAGATTAATGAAAAACTGTTTTTT.

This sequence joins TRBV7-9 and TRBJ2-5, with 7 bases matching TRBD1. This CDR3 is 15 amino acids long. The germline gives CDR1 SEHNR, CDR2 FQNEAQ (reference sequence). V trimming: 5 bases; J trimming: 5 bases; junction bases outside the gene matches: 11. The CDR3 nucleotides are TGTGCCAGCAGCCCCGCCCCCACAGGGGTCGAGACCCAGTACTTC. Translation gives CASSPAPTGVETQYF.

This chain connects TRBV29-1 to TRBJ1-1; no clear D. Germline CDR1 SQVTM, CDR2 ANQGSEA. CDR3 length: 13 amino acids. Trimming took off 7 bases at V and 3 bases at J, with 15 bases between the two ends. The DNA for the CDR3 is TGCAGCGCTGCCGGCCAGGTCGACACTGAAGCTTTCTTT. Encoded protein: CSAAGQVDTEAFF.

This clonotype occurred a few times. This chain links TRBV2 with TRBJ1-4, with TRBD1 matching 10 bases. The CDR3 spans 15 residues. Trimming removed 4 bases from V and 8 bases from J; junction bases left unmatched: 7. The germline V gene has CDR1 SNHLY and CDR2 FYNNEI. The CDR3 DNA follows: TGTGCCAGCAGTGGCCGGGACAGGGGACAGGAAAAACTGTTTTTT. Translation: CASSGRDRGQEKLFF. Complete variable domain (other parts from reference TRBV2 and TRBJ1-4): EPEVTQTPSHQVTQMGQEVILRCVPISNHLYFYWYRQILGQKVEFLVSFYNNEISEKSEIFDDQFSVERPDGSNFTLKIRSTKLEDSAMYFCASSGRDRGQEKLFFGSGTQLSVL.

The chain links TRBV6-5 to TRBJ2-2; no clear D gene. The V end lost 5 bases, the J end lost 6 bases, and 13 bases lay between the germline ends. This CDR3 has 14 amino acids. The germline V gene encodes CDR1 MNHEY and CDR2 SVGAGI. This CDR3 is CASSPRVEPGELFF. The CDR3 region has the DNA TGTGCCAGCAGTCCAAGGGTAGAACCCGGGGAGCTGTTTTTT.